The 21 T cell receptor beta chains listed next were all sequenced from one sample in a study of Tregs in tolerant kidney transplant recipients. Assay used: immunoSEQ multiplex PCR; TCRdb lists only in-frame clones, some missing. The listing records approximately 30,000 clones. The sample consisted of CD8+ T cells from blood, taken before the transplant. All receptors derive from a human donor who received a combined kidney and bone marrow transplant.

Turning to this clone: The read comes to an end 3 residues before the CDR3 does, leaving the germline J gene to fill in the end. The V and J genes are TRBV19 and TRBJ2-7, with D perhaps TRBD1 (6 bases). CDR3 size: 13 residues. Germline V lookup: CDR1 LNHDA, CDR2 SQIVND (reference sequence). V lost 5 bases, J lost 1 base, and 9 bases lay in between. The CDR3 DNA, read in part, is TGTGCCAGTAGTCACGGACAGTCCTACGAG. Translation: CASSHGQSYE. The whole CDR3 is CASSHGQSYEQYF.

The CDR3 protein is CASSDLQGSYEQYF. The covered CDR3 bases are TGCGCCAGCAGTGACTTACAGGGCTCCTACGAG. The chain employs TRBV10-1 and TRBJ2-7; TRBD1 might be the D (6 bases). The CDR3 end is not reached by the read, which stops 3 residues before it; the germline J gene fills it in. Deletions cut 3 bases from V and 0 bases from J, with 9 bases between. CDR3 length equals 14 residues. Germline assignment: CDR1 WNHNN and CDR2 SYGVQD (reference sequence).

About this clone itself: Read data end 3 residues before the CDR3 end; the end is taken from the germline J gene. J is TRBJ1-2 and V is TRBV9, with TRBD1 matching 9 bases. The germline V gene has CDR1 SGDLS and CDR2 YYNGEE. Losses at the gene ends were 0 bases for V and 6 bases for J; bases not matched to a gene: 3. The CDR3 consists of 14 residues. The sequenced CDR3 bases are TGTGCCAGCAGCGTAGATGGACAGGGGAATGGC. It yields the protein CASSVDGQGNG. The full CDR3 protein reads CASSVDGQGNGYTF.

CDR3 loop: CASSPKLAGAVNEQFF. CDR3 DNA, as far as it was read: TGTGCCAGCAGCCCAAAACTAGCGGGAGCTGTAAATGAG. V gene TRBV7-3 combines with J gene TRBJ2-1, with 11 bases aligning to TRBD2. From the germline J gene comes the end of the CDR3, since the read stops 3 residues before it. The CDR3 runs to 16 residues. Germline-derived CDR1 and CDR2 are SGHTA and FQGTGA. V shed 5 bases, J shed 7 bases, and the junction held 10 bases outside the gene matches.

With respect to this clone: The CDR3 goes on 3 residues after the read ends, and that part is filled in from the germline J gene. The V call is TRBV7-9, the J call TRBJ1-1; TRBD1 aligns across 7 bases. This CDR3 has 12 residues. CDR1 and CDR2 (germline): SEHNR, FQNEAQ (reference sequence). The CDR3 bases that were read are TGTGCCAGCAGCTTATCCGGGACAGCC. Its translation is CASSLSGTA. The whole CDR3 protein reads CASSLSGTAAFF.

Remarks on this clone: The read halts 3 residues ahead of the CDR3 end, with the missing end drawn from the germline J gene. This sequence joins TRBV19 and TRBJ2-7, with TRBD2 matching over 7 bases. The V gene end was trimmed by 5 bases and the J gene end by 2 bases; junction bases not matched to a gene: 6. Germline lookup yields CDR1 LNHDA and CDR2 SQIVND (reference sequence). This CDR3 is 14 amino acids long. The sequenced CDR3 bases are TGTGCCAGTAGTTCGGCTAGCGGAGCCTACGAG. Its translation: CASSSASGAYE. The CDR3 reads in full as CASSSASGAYEQYF.

A word on this clone: The read gets to within 3 residues of the CDR3 end, and the germline J gene fills in the rest. The J gene is TRBJ2-7, the V gene TRBV6-2 or TRBV6-3; a weak D match, TRBD1 (6 bases). The CDR3 is 14 amino acids. The germline V and J ends were trimmed by 6 bases and 2 bases, with 14 bases remaining between them. In germline, CDR1 is MNHEY, CDR2 SVGEGT. CDR3 amino acids: CASSTGTPTYEQYF. CDR3 bases read: TGTGCCAGCAGCACCGGGACACCGACCTACGAG.

Comments on this clone: The observed sequence ends 3 residues before the CDR3 terminus, with the missing tail filled in from the germline J gene. The J gene is TRBJ2-5, the V gene TRBV7-9; 7 nucleotides align to TRBD2. Germline CDR1 SEHNR, CDR2 FQNEAQ (reference sequence). V shed 2 bases and J 5 bases; nucleotides not matched to a gene: 8. This CDR3 region has 15 residues. CDR3 region: CASSLSAGVGETQYF. Partial CDR3 DNA: TGTGCCAGCAGCTTATCGGCGGGAGTAGGGGAGACC.

To note about this clone: With the read ending 3 residues before the CDR3 end, the germline J gene is used to fill in that end. The rearrangement links TRBV6-1 to TRBJ1-2, with 8 nucleotides matching TRBD1. The CDR3 runs to 17 residues. The trim removed 1 base at V and 0 bases at J, leaving 7 bases unmatched. Germline V CDR1 and CDR2: MNHNS, SASEGT. The CDR3 DNA, read in part, is TGTGCCAGCAGTGAAGGTCTGACAGGGGACGCTAACTATGGC. It specifies CASSEGLTGDANYG. The CDR3 in its entirety is CASSEGLTGDANYGYTF.

As for this clone: Sequencing ends 3 residues short of the CDR3 end; the germline J gene provides the rest. This rearrangement joins TRBV7-9 to TRBJ2-7; 7 bases line up with TRBD1. The V segment lost 4 bases and the J segment 0 bases; nucleotides outside the gene matches: 6. The germline V gene encodes CDR1 SEHNR and CDR2 FQNEAQ (reference sequence). The CDR3 runs 15 residues. The sequenced part of the CDR3 DNA is TGTGCCAGCAGCTCGTCCGGGACAGACTCCTACGAG. Amino acid sequence: CASSSSGTDSYE. The CDR3 reads in full as CASSSSGTDSYEQYF.

As regards this clone: The read is 3 residues too short to cover the CDR3 end, so that end is filled in from the germline J gene. This chain joins TRBV2 and TRBJ2-1; the match to TRBD1 covers 8 bases. Germline V gives CDR1 SNHLY, CDR2 FYNNEI. Trimming at V came to 2 bases and at J to 3 bases, leaving 3 bases not matched to a gene. The CDR3 runs 15 residues. The CDR3 protein is CASSESDRGYNEQFF. The covered CDR3 bases are TGTGCCAGCAGTGAAAGTGACAGGGGCTACAATGAG.

On this clone: The observed sequence ends 3 residues before the CDR3 terminus, with the missing tail filled in from the germline J gene. The V gene is TRBV5-1, the J gene TRBJ2-7; the match to TRBD1 covers 7 bases. This CDR3 region has 15 residues. Germline V lookup: CDR1 SGHRS, CDR2 YFSETQ. V shed 2 bases and J 1 base; nucleotides not matched to a gene: 6. Incomplete CDR3 DNA: TGCGCCAGCAGCTTACGACAGGGCTTGTCCTACGAG. This gives the protein CASSLRQGLSYE. The whole CDR3 sequence is CASSLRQGLSYEQYF.

Worth noting for this clone: The read terminates 3 residues ahead of where the CDR3 ends, so the germline J gene completes it. The chain recombines TRBV7-2 with TRBJ2-7, with 7 bases identical to TRBD2. The junction had 6 bases not matched to a gene; V was cut back by 5 bases and J by 2 bases. The CDR3 contains 14 residues. Germline V gene data show CDR1 as SGHTA and CDR2 as FQGNSA. The CDR3 here is CASSPWGTTYEQYF. The sequenced part of the CDR3 DNA is TGTGCCAGCAGCCCCTGGGGGACTACCTACGAG.

Worth noting for this clone: Read data end 3 residues before the CDR3 end; the end is taken from the germline J gene. The chain is built from TRBV20-1 and TRBJ2-6, with 7 bases identical to TRBD2. The CDR3 is 19 amino acids. Germline V lookup: CDR1 DFQATT, CDR2 SNEGSKA (reference sequence). The V segment lost 0 bases and the J segment 0 bases; nucleotides outside the gene matches: 11. CDR3 amino acids: CSARDPGEGPVSGANVLTF. The covered CDR3 bases are TGCAGTGCTAGAGACCCGGGGGAGGGTCCCGTCTCTGGGGCCAACGTC.

Comment on this clone: The read terminates 3 residues before the CDR3 end, so the remaining end is supplied by the germline J gene. The chain combines TRBV19 with TRBJ2-3; D call uncertain. This CDR3 has 15 amino acids. V dropped 3 bases and J dropped 0 bases, with 10 bases sitting between them. The germline CDR1 and CDR2 sequences are LNHDA and SQIVND (reference sequence). The sequenced part of the CDR3 DNA is TGTGCCAGTAGTATCGCATCCACTAGCACAGATACG. Residues: CASSIASTSTDT. The full CDR3 sequence reads CASSIASTSTDTQYF.

About this clone itself: The read halts 3 residues ahead of the CDR3 end, with the missing end drawn from the germline J gene. The gene calls are TRBV11-3 and TRBJ1-5, with D perhaps matching TRBD1 (6 bases). Germline assignment: CDR1 SGHNT and CDR2 YENEEA. The V end was cut by 5 bases, the J end by 4 bases, with 12 bases between. The CDR3 consists of 14 residues. The part of the CDR3 DNA that was read is TGTGCCAGCAGCCCTGGACAGTCTAATCAGCCC. Translating it yields CASSPGQSNQP. The CDR3 as a whole reads CASSPGQSNQPQHF.

As to this clone: Coverage ceases 3 residues before the CDR3 finishes, and the germline J gene fills in the end. This chain uses TRBV19 with TRBJ1-5; no firm D call. The V gene's germline CDR1 is LNHDA and CDR2 SQIVND (reference sequence). The length of the CDR3 is 14 residues. V shed 6 bases and J shed 5 bases, with 14 bases lying between them. CDR3 DNA, as far as it was read: TGTGCCAGTAGCTCGGGGATAGGGTATCAGCCC. Translation: CASSSGIGYQP. The CDR3, in full, reads CASSSGIGYQPQHF.

Points on this clone: The CDR3 end is not reached by the read, which stops 3 residues before it; the germline J gene fills it in. V gene TRBV5-1 combines with J gene TRBJ2-7; TRBD1 aligns across 9 bases. V lost 3 bases to trimming and J lost 3 bases; unmatched junction nucleotides: 4. Germline values: CDR1 SGHRS, CDR2 YFSETQ. The CDR3 length is 14 residues. The sequenced CDR3 bases are TGCGCCAGCAGCTGGAGGACAGGGGACTACGAG. Its translation: CASSWRTGDYE. The whole CDR3 sequence reads CASSWRTGDYEQYF.

Remarks on this clone: The read ends 3 residues before the CDR3 terminus; that terminus is restored from the germline J gene. The V gene is TRBV2, the J gene TRBJ1-1; maybe TRBD1 (5 bases). The CDR3 is made up of 13 amino acids. The germline CDR1 and CDR2 sequences are SNHLY and FYNNEI. Trimming removed 7 bases from V and 1 base from J, with 10 bases in between. The sequenced part of the CDR3 DNA is TGTGCCAGCACGGGGGGGGAGAACACTGAA. It specifies CASTGGENTE. The entire CDR3 protein is CASTGGENTEAFF.

A word on this clone: Read coverage stops 3 residues before the CDR3 terminus; the germline J gene supplies the remainder. The V and J genes are TRBV30 and TRBJ2-3; 8 bases map to TRBD2. Germline CDR1 reads GTSNPN; CDR2 reads SVGIG (reference sequence). This CDR3 has 16 amino acids. V gave up 0 bases and J gave up 5 bases; unmatched junction bases: 10. The CDR3 protein is CAWSVRKGTRVDTQYF. The sequenced CDR3 bases are TGTGCCTGGAGTGTACGTAAAGGGACTAGGGTAGATACG.

On this clone itself: The observed sequence ends 3 residues before the CDR3 terminus, with the missing tail filled in from the germline J gene. This chain connects TRBV20-1 to TRBJ2-7; 7 bases line up with TRBD1. Germline CDR1 is DFQATT and CDR2 is SNEGSKA (reference sequence). V dropped 5 bases and J dropped 1; count of bases not matched to a gene: 8. The CDR3 totals 14 residues. The CDR3 DNA, read in part, is TGCAGTGCTGAACGACAGGGTTCGTCCTACGAG. It is translated as CSAERQGSSYE. The whole CDR3 region reads CSAERQGSSYEQYF.